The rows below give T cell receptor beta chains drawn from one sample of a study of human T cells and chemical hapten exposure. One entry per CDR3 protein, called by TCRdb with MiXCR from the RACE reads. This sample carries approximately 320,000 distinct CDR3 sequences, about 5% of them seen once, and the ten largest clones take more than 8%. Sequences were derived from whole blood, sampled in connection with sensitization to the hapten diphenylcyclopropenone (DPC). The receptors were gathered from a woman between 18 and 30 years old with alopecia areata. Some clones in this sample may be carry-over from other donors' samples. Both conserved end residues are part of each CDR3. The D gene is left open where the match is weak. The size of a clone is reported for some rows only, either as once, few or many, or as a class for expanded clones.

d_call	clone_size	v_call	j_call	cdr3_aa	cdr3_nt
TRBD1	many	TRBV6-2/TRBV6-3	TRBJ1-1	CASRGQGDTEAFF	TGTGCCAGCAGGGGACAGGGTGATACTGAAGCTTTCTTT
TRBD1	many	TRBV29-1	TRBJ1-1	CSGSGGTEAFF	TGCAGCGGATCAGGGGGCACTGAAGCTTTCTTT
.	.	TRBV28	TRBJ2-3	CASGRPAGRNTDTRYF	TGTGCCAGCGGCCGGCCCGCGGGGCGAAACACAGATACGCGGTATTTT
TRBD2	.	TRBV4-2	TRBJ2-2	CASSHLGGGAVGELFF	TGTGCCAGCAGCCATCTTGGCGGGGGGGCTGTCGGGGAGCTGTTTTTT
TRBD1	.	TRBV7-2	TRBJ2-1	CASSPWTGSYNEQFF	TGTGCCAGCAGCCCTTGGACAGGTTCCTACAATGAGCAGTTCTTC
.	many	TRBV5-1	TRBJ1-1	CASSLNRPGRDTEAFF	TGCGCCAGCAGCTTGAATCGCCCAGGGAGGGACACTGAAGCTTTCTTT
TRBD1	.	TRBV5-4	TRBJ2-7	CASSLDRTGVYEQYF	TGTGCCAGCAGCTTGGATAGGACAGGGGTGTACGAGCAGTACTTC
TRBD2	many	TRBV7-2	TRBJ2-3	CASSQAGVTDTQYF	TGTGCCAGCTCCCAAGCGGGGGTCACAGATACGCAGTATTTT
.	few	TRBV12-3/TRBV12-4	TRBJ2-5	CASSPDGVAAHQETQYF	TGTGCCAGCAGTCCCGACGGGGTAGCGGCCCACCAAGAGACCCAGTACTTC
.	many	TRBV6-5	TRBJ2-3	CASSVGGADTQYF	TGTGCCAGCTCGGTTGGAGGAGCAGATACGCAGTATTTT
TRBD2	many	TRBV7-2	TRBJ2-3	CASSPTLAGAQYF	TGTGCCAGCAGCCCCACCCTAGCGGGGGCGCAGTATTTT
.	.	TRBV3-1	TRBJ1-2	CASSPHRDPVPIVYTF	TGTGCCAGCAGCCCACACCGGGACCCCGTGCCTATAGTCTACACCTTC
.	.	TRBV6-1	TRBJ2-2	CASSNEETGELFF	TGTGCCAGCAGTAATGAGGAGACCGGGGAGCTGTTTTTT
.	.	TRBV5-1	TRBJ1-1	CASSGSTGNTEAFF	TGCGCCAGCAGCGGGTCGACAGGAAACACTGAAGCTTTCTTT
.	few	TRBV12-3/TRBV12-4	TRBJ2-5	CASSARLGLIETQYF	TGTGCCAGCAGCGCTCGACTAGGGTTGATAGAGACCCAGTACTTC
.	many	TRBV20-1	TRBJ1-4	CSALGAQGANEKLFF	TGCAGTGCTCTGGGGGCACAAGGGGCTAATGAAAAACTGTTTTTT
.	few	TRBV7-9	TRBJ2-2	CASREGGLNTGELFF	TGTGCCAGCAGGGAAGGGGGATTGAACACCGGGGAGCTGTTTTTT
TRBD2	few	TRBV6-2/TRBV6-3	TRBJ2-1	CASSKTGGRFNEQFF	TGTGCCAGCAGTAAAACGGGGGGGCGGTTTAATGAGCAGTTCTTC
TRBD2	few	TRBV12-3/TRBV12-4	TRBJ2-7	CASSITSGSSYEQYF	TGTGCCAGCAGCATTACTAGCGGTTCATCCTACGAGCAGTACTTC
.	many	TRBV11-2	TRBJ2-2	CASSFPRTGARTGELFF	TGTGCCAGCAGCTTTCCCCGGACGGGGGCGCGGACCGGGGAGCTGTTTTTT
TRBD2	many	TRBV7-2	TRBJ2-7	CASSPDPNIAGGQGYEQYF	TGTGCCAGCAGCCCAGACCCGAATATAGCGGGGGGGCAAGGCTACGAGCAGTACTTC
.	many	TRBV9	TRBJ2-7	CASSVEARTYEQYF	TGTGCCAGCAGCGTAGAGGCCAGAACCTACGAGCAGTACTTC
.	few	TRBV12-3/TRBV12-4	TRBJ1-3	CASSSGIFGNTIYF	TGTGCCAGCAGTTCCGGGATATTTGGAAACACCATATATTTT
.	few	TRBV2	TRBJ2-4	CASSEQPLNIQYF	TGTGCCAGCAGTGAACAGCCCCTGAACATTCAGTACTTC
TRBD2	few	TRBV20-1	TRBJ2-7	CSAIERGLYEQYF	TGCAGTGCAATCGAGCGGGGACTTTACGAGCAGTACTTC
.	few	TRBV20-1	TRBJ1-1	CSARVGGTMNTEAFF	TGCAGTGCTAGGGTTGGGGGCACAATGAACACTGAAGCTTTCTTT
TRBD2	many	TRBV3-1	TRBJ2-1	CASSPPHGTSSYNEQFF	TGTGCCAGCAGCCCCCCTCACGGGACTAGCTCCTACAATGAGCAGTTCTTC
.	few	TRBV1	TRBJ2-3	CTSSQDRWVPSTDTQYF	TGCACCAGCAGCCAAGATCGATGGGTCCCTAGCACAGATACGCAGTATTTT
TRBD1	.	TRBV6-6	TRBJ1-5	CASSRQGAGSNQPQHF	TGTGCCAGCAGTCGACAGGGGGCTGGGAGCAATCAGCCCCAGCATTTT